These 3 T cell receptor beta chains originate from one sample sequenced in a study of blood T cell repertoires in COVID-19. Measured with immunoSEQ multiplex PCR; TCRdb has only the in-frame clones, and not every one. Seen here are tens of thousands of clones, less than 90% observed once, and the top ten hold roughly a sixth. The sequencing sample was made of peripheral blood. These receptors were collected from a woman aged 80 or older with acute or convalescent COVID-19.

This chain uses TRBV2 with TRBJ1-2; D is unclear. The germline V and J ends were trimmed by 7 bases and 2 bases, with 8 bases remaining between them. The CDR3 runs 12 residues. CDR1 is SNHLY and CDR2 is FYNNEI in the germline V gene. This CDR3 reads CASTPGNYGYTF. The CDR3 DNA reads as TGTGCCAGCACTCCGGGGAACTATGGCTACACCTTC. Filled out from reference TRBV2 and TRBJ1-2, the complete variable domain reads EPEVTQTPSHQVTQMGQEVILRCVPISNHLYFYWYRQILGQKVEFLVSFYNNEISEKSEIFDDQFSVERPDGSNFTLKIRSTKLEDSAMYFCASTPGNYGYTFGSGTRLTVV.

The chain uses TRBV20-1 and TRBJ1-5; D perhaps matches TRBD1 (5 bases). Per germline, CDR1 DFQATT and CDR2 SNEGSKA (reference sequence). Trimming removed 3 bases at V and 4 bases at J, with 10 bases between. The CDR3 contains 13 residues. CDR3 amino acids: CSASRGVNQPQHF. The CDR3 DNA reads TGCAGTGCTAGTCGGGGGGTTAATCAGCCCCAGCATTTT.

In nucleotides, the CDR3 is TGTGCCAGCAGCCTTGCCGGGACATCGAACACCGGGGAGCTGTTTTTT. Its translation is CASSLAGTSNTGELFF. The chain employs TRBV5-6 and TRBJ2-2; D is possibly TRBD1 (6 bases). V lost 4 bases to trimming and J lost 0 bases, with 13 bases between them. The CDR3 sequence is 16 residues long. From germline, CDR1 is SGHDT and CDR2 YYEEEE.